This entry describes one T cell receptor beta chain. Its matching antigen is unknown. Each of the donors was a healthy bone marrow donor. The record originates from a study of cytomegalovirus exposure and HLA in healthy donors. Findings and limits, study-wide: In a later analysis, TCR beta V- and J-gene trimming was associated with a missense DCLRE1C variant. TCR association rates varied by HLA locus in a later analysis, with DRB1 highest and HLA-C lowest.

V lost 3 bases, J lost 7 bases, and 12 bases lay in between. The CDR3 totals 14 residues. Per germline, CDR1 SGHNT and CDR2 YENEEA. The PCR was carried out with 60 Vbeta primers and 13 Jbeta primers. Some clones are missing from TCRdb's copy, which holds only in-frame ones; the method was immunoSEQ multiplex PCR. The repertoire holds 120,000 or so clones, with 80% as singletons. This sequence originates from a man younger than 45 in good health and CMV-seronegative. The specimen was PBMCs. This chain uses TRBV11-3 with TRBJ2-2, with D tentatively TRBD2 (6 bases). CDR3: CASSLEGPGGELFF. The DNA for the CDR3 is TGTGCCAGCAGCTTGGAGGGGCCTGGCGGGGAGCTGTTTTTT.